The clone carrying this T cell receptor (beta chain) was found a few times. TCRdb called the RT-PCR reads again in MiXCR, with one record for every CDR3 protein. This table holds about 650,000 distinct CDR3 sequences, about 15% found once. The CDR3 extends over 16 amino acids. The V end was cut by 3 bases, the J end by 1 base, with 15 bases between. The entry originates in a study of response to subunit inactivated influenza vaccine. This chain joins TRBV12-3 or TRBV12-4 and TRBJ1-1; maybe TRBD1 (5 bases). The sequence was obtained from a man aged 50 to 59 who received an inactivated influenza vaccine. The sample in question was PBMCs from blood, obtained roughly 13 days after vaccination. CDR3 nucleotide sequence: TGTGCCAGCAGTTTGAGGAGGGGCCAACCGAACACTGAAGCTTTCTTT. It yields the protein CASSLRRGQPNTEAFF.